Listed below are T cell receptor beta chains from one sample, sequenced in a study of OX40 agonist ivuxolimab in advanced cancers. Using immunoSEQ multiplex PCR, the repertoire was profiled, and TCRdb retains in-frame clones only, with some absent. The table includes 75,000 to 80,000 clones, around 85% detected once. The sample here was CD4+ or CD8+ T cells sorted from blood, taken in a trial of the OX40 agonist ivuxolimab. Receptor source: an adult with an advanced solid tumor such as melanoma, head and neck, liver or kidney cancer. Each CDR3 is given with its conserved first and last residue. The D gene is left open where the match is weak. Part of the rows lack a size; the others show once, few, many or a class for expanded clones.

>TRBJ2-3|TRBV9|NA|NA
TGTGCCAGCAGCGGCACCACAGGTCCCAGCACAGATACGCAGTATTTT
CASSGTTGPSTDTQYF
>TRBJ2-1|TRBV19|few|TRBD1
TGTGCCAGTAGTGAACAGGGGACCTACAATGAGCAGTTCTTC
CASSEQGTYNEQFF
>TRBJ1-4|TRBV18|NA|NA
TGTGCCAGCTCACCACCCTCGGGGGGTGAAAAACTGTTTTTT
CASSPPSGGEKLFF
>TRBJ2-1|TRBV7-2|NA|NA
TGTGCCAGCAGCTATCCTAGTGGCGGACTCAGCTCCTACAATGAGCAGTTCTTC
CASSYPSGGLSSYNEQFF
>TRBJ2-3|TRBV29-1|once|NA
TGCAGCGTCAAAAGGGCCTCGGGGACAGATACGCAGTATTTT
CSVKRASGTDTQYF
>TRBJ1-3|TRBV2|NA|NA
TGTGCCAGCAGTGGGCGGGCAGGAATTGGAAACACCATATATTTT
CASSGRAGIGNTIYF
>TRBJ2-5|TRBV6-1|once|NA
TGTGCCAGCAGTGGGGACTACCAAGAGACCCAGTACTTC
CASSGDYQETQYF
>TRBJ1-1|TRBV7-3|NA|NA
TGTGCCAGCAGCCAAGCGGGCCACACTGAAGCTTTCTTT
CASSQAGHTEAFF
>TRBJ2-7|TRBV27|NA|NA
TGTGCCAGCAGCCGCCAGGGGCGAGGGGAGCAGTACTTC
CASSRQGRGEQYF
>TRBJ2-5|TRBV11-2|NA|TRBD2
TGTGCCAGCAGCCGGCGGACTAGCGGGGGGCTCGGAGAGACCCAGTACTTC
CASSRRTSGGLGETQYF
>TRBJ2-7|TRBV4-3|once|NA
TGCGCCAGCAGCCAAGAGGCGGGAAGGGGGCGCGAGCAGTACTTC
CASSQEAGRGREQYF
>TRBJ1-2|TRBV4-1|few|NA
TGCGCCAGCAGCCAAGTGGACGGCGGTGGCTACACCTTC
CASSQVDGGGYTF
>TRBJ1-5|TRBV23-1|NA|NA
TGCGCCAGCAGTCATGAAGGGCCCGAGGGGAAAAATCAGCCCCAGCATTTT
CASSHEGPEGKNQPQHF
>TRBJ1-1|TRBV6-1|NA|NA
TGTGCCAGCAAGAGGTGGCAAGAGAACACTGAAGCTTTCTTT
CASKRWQENTEAFF
>TRBJ2-5|TRBV4-2|few|NA
TGTGCCAGCAGCCAAGTCATGAGCGAGACCCAGTACTTC
CASSQVMSETQYF
>TRBJ2-6|TRBV18|NA|NA
TGTGCCAGCTCACCACGGTCTTTTCGGAGCAGGGGTTCCTCTGGGGCCAACGTCCTGACTTTC
CASSPRSFRSRGSSGANVLTF
>TRBJ1-2|TRBV30|NA|NA
TGTGCCTGGAGTAATGTTGTAGGTGGCTACACCTTC
CAWSNVVGGYTF
>TRBJ2-2|TRBV11-3|medium-sized|NA
TGTGCCAGCAGCTTAGCCCAGTACACCGGGGAGCTGTTTTTT
CASSLAQYTGELFF
>TRBJ2-5|TRBV7-3|NA|TRBD2
TGTGCCAGCAGCTCGACTAGCGGGGGGCTGGAGACCCAGTACTTC
CASSSTSGGLETQYF
>TRBJ1-2|TRBV7-9|few|TRBD1
TGTGCCAGCAGCTTAGGGACAGGGCCCTACTATGGCTACACCTTC
CASSLGTGPYYGYTF
>TRBJ2-3|TRBV6-4|NA|TRBD1
TGTGCCAGCAGACCTGGACAGGGCGACACAGATACGCAGTATTTT
CASRPGQGDTDTQYF
>TRBJ2-6|TRBV18|NA|NA
TGTGCCAGCTCACCCTCAGGAGGGTCTGGGGCCAACGTCCTGACTTTC
CASSPSGGSGANVLTF
>TRBJ1-2|TRBV2|NA|NA
TGTGCCAGCAGTGAACAGGGGATCGACTATGGCTACACCTTC
CASSEQGIDYGYTF
>TRBJ1-2|TRBV19|NA|NA
TGTGCCAGTAGTGAATCTCAGGTTGACTATGGCTACACCTTC
CASSESQVDYGYTF
>TRBJ1-5|TRBV2|NA|NA
TGTGCCAGCAGTCAGGTGGGAATAGGGAATCAGCCCCAGCATTTT
CASSQVGIGNQPQHF
>TRBJ1-3|TRBV30|once|NA
TGTGCCTGGAGTCTAAAGGGGGGCCGATCTGGAAACACCATATATTTT
CAWSLKGGRSGNTIYF
>TRBJ2-7|TRBV19|NA|TRBD2
TGTGCCAGGAAAAAACTGGGGGGGCTAGCGGGAGACGCCAACGAGCAGTACTTC
CARKKLGGLAGDANEQYF
>TRBJ2-3|TRBV4-2|NA|TRBD2
TGTGCCAGCAGCCAGGGACCTTTGGGAGGGCTAAGCACAGATACGCAGTATTTT
CASSQGPLGGLSTDTQYF
>TRBJ2-2|TRBV7-8|NA|NA
TGTGCCAGCAGCCTCAGGGTGTTGCACACCGGGGAGCTGTTTTTT
CASSLRVLHTGELFF
>TRBJ2-1|TRBV7-9|NA|TRBD1
TGTGCCAGCAGCTCCGGACAGGGGGGGGACAATGAGCAGTTCTTC
CASSSGQGGDNEQFF
>TRBJ1-2|TRBV6-6|once|NA
TGTGCCAGCAGTCCAGGGTCAGGAAGAAACTATGGCTACACCTTC
CASSPGSGRNYGYTF
>TRBJ2-3|TRBV29-1|NA|NA
TGCAGCGTAGACACCACAGATACGCAGTATTTT
CSVDTTDTQYF
>TRBJ1-2|TRBV5-4|NA|NA
TGTGCCAGCAGCAATCAAGCCCGGGACTATGGCTACACCTTC
CASSNQARDYGYTF
>TRBJ1-2|TRBV5-6|NA|NA
TGTGCCAGCCATCCTACAGGGCGTCTGGACTATGGCTACACCTTC
CASHPTGRLDYGYTF
>TRBJ2-7|TRBV4-1|NA|TRBD1
TGTGCCAGCAGCCAAGATCCTGACAGGGCGGCGAACGAGCAGTACTTC
CASSQDPDRAANEQYF
>TRBJ2-7|TRBV6-5|NA|NA
TGTGCCAGCAGCCTACAACCAATTGGGGCCTACGAGCAGTACTTC
CASSLQPIGAYEQYF
>TRBJ1-4|TRBV4-3|NA|NA
TGCGCCAGCAGCCAAGATCTTGGGGGGTTCGCCTCTAATGAAAAACTGTTTTTT
CASSQDLGGFASNEKLFF
>TRBJ2-7|TRBV7-9|few|NA
TGTGCCAGCAGCCCATCGGACGGTTTCTCCTACGAGCAGTACTTC
CASSPSDGFSYEQYF
>TRBJ2-5|TRBV7-9|NA|NA
TGTGCCAGCAGCTCAAGCGGAGAGACCCAGTACTTC
CASSSSGETQYF
>TRBJ1-2|TRBV5-1|NA|NA
TGCGCCAGCAGCTTGTCGGCAAATCTTAACTATGGCTACACCTTC
CASSLSANLNYGYTF
>TRBJ1-2|TRBV5-6|NA|NA
TGTGCCAGCAGCTTGGCGGACACAGGCACTAACTATGGCTACACCTTC
CASSLADTGTNYGYTF
>TRBJ1-2|TRBV2|NA|TRBD1
TGTGCCAGCAGTGACCCAGGGGGCAATCCTAAGGAATATGGCTACACCTTC
CASSDPGGNPKEYGYTF
>TRBJ1-2|TRBV29-1|once|NA
TGCCCCGTTCTCTGGGTTAACTATGGCTACACCTTC
CPVLWVNYGYTF
>TRBJ1-4|TRBV9|NA|TRBD1
TGTGCCAGCAGCGTAGCAGGGGGTGACGAAAAACTGTTTTTT
CASSVAGGDEKLFF
>TRBJ1-1|TRBV6-1|once|NA
TGTGCCGCAGGCAGGGAGCGAGCTTTCTTT
CAAGRERAFF
>TRBJ2-2|TRBV10-3|NA|TRBD1
TGTGCCATCAGTGAACCCGGGACAGGAAACACCGGGGAGCTGTTTTTT
CAISEPGTGNTGELFF
>TRBJ1-2|TRBV14|few|NA
TGTGCCAGCAGCCAAGGGATGAGGGGCTACACCTTC
CASSQGMRGYTF
>TRBJ1-6|TRBV18|NA|NA
TGTGCCAGCTCAACCGGGACAAGCTATAATTCACCCCTCCACTTT
CASSTGTSYNSPLHF
>TRBJ2-7|TRBV7-9|NA|TRBD2
TGTGCCAGCAGCTTAACTAGCGGGACTAGATACGAGCAGTACTTC
CASSLTSGTRYEQYF
>TRBJ2-3|TRBV9|NA|TRBD2
TGTGCCAGCAGCTCTCGGACTAGCGGGGGCGATACGCAGTATTTT
CASSSRTSGGDTQYF
>TRBJ2-7|TRBV6-5|NA|NA
TGTGCCAGCAGCCTACAACCAATTGGGGCCTACGAGCAGTACTTC
CASSLQPIGAYEQYF
>TRBJ1-2|TRBV6-7|NA|TRBD1
TGTGCCAGCAGGGGGACAGGGGTAAGAGGCTTTGGCGGCTACACCTTC
CASRGTGVRGFGGYTF
>TRBJ1-2|TRBV2|once|TRBD1
TGTGCCAGCAGTGCGACCGGGACAGGGAACTATGGCTACACCTTC
CASSATGTGNYGYTF
>TRBJ2-1|TRBV5-1|NA|TRBD1
TGCGCCAGCAGCTCTCCCGGGACAGGAGCCAATGAGCAGTTCTTC
CASSSPGTGANEQFF
>TRBJ1-5|TRBV15|NA|NA
TGTGCCACCAGCCCAAACGCGAACTCAGGGGTCAGCAATCAGCCCCAGCATTTT
CATSPNANSGVSNQPQHF
>TRBJ1-1|TRBV15|NA|TRBD1
TGTGCCACCAGCCTGAGACAGGGGAATATGGCTTTCTTT
CATSLRQGNMAFF